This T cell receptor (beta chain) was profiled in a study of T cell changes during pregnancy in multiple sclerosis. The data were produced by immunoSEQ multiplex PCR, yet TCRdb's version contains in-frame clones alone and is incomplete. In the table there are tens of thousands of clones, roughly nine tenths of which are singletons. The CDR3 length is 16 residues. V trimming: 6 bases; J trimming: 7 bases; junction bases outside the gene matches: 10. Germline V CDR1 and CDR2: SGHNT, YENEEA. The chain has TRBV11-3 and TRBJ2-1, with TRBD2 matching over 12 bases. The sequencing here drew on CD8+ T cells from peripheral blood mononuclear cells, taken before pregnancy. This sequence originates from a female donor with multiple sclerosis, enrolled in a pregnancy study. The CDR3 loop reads CASSGPGLAGKNEQFF. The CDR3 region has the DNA TGTGCCAGCAGTGGACCGGGACTAGCGGGTAAAAATGAGCAGTTCTTC. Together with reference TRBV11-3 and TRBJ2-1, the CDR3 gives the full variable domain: EAGVVQSPRYKIIEKKQPVAFWCNPISGHNTLYWYLQNLGQGPELLIRYENEEAVDDSQLPKDRFSAERLKGVDSTLKIQPAELGDSAVYLCASSGPGLAGKNEQFFGPGTRLTVL.